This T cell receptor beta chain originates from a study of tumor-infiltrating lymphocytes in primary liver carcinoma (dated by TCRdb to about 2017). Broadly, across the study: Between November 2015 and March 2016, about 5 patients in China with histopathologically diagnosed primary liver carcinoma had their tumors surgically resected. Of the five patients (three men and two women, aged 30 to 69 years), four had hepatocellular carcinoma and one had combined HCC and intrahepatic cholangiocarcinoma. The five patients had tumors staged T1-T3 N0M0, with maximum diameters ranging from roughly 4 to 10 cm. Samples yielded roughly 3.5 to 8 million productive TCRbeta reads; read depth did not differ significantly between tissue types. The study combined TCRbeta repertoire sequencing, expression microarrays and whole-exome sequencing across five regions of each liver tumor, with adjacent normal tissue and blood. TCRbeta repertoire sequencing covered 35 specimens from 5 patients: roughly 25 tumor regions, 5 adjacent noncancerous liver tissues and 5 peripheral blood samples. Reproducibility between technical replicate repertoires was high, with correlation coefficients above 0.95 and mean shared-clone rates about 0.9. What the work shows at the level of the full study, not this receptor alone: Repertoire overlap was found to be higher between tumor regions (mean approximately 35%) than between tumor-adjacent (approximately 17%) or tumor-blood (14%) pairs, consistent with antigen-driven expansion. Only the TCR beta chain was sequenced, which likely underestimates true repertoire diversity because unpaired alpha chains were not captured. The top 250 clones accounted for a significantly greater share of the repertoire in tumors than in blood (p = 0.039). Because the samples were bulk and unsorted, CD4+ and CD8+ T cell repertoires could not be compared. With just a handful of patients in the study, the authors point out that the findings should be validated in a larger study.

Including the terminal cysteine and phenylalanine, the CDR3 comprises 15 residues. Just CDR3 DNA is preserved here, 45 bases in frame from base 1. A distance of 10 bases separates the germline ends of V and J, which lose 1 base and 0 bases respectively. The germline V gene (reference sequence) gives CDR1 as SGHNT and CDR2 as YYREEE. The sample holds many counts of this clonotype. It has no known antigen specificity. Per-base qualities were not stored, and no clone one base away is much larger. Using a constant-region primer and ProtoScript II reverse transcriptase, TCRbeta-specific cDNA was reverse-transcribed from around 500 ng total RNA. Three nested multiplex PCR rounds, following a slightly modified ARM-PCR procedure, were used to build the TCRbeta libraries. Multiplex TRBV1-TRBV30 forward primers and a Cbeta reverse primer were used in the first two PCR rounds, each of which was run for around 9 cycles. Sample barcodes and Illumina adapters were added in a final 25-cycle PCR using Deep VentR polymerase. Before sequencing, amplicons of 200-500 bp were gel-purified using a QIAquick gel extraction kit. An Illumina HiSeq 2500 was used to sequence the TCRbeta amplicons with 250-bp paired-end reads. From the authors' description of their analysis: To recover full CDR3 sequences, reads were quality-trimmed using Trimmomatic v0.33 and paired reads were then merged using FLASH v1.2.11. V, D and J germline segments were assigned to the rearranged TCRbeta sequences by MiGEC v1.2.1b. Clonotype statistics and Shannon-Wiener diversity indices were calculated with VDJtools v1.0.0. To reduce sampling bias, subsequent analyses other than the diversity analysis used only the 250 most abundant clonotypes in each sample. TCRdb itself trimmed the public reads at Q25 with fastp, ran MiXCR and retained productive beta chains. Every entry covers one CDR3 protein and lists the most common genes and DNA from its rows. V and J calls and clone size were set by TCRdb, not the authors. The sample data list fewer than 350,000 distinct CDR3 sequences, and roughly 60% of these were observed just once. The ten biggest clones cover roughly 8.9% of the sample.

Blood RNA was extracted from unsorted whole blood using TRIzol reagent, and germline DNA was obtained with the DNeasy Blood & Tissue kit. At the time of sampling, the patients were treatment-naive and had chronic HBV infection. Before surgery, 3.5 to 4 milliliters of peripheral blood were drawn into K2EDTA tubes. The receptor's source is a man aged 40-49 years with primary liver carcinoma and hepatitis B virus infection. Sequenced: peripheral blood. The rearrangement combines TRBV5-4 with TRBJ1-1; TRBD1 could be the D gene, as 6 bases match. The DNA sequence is TGTGCCAGCAGCTTGTTGGGGGGCCTGAACACTGAAGCTTTCTTT. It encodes CASSLLGGLNTEAFF.